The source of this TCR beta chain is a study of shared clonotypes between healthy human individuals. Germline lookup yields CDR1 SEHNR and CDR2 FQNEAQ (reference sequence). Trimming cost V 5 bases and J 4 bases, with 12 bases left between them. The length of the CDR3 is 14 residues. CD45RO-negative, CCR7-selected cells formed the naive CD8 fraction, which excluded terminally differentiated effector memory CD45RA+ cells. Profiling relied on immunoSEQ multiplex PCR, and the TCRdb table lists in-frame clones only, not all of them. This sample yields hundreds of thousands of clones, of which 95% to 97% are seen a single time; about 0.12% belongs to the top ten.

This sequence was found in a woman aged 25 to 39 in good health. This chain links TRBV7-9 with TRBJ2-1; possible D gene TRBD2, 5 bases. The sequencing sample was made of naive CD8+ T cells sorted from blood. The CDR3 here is CASSTAGFYNEQFF. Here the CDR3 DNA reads TGTGCCAGCAGCACTGCGGGCTTTTACAATGAGCAGTTCTTC.